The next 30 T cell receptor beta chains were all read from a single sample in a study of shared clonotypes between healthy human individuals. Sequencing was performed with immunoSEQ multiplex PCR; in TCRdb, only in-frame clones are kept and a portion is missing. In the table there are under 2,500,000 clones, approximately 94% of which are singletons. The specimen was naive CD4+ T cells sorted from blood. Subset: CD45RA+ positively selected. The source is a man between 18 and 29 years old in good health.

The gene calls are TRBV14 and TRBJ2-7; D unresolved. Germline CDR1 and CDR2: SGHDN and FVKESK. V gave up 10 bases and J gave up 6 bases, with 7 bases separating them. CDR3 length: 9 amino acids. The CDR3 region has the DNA TGTGCCACCCTCTCCGAGCAGTACTTC. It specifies CATLSEQYF.

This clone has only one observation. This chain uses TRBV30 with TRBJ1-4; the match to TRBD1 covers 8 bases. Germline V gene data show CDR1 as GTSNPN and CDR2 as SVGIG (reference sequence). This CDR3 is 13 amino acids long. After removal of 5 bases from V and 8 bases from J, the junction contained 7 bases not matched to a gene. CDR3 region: CAWEGQAGEKLFF. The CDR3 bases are TGTGCCTGGGAGGGACAGGCTGGGGAAAAACTGTTTTTT.

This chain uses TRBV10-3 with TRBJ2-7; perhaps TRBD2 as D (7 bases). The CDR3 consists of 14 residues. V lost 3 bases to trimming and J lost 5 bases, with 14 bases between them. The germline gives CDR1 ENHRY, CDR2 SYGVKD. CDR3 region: CAISDGRGLDEQYF. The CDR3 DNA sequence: TGTGCCATCAGTGATGGGCGGGGGCTGGACGAGCAGTACTTC.

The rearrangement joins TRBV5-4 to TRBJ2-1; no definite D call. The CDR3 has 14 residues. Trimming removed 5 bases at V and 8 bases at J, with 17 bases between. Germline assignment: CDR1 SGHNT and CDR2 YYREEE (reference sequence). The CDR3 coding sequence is TGTGCCAGCAGTGACGCCGGACGTCTGCATGAGCAGTTCTTC. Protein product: CASSDAGRLHEQFF.

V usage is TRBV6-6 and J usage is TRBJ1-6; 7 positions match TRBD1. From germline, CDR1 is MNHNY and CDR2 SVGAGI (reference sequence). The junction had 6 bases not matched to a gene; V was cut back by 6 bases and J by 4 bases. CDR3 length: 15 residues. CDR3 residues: CASSHGTVYNSPLHF. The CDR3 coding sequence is TGTGCCAGCAGCCACGGGACAGTATATAATTCACCCCTCCACTTT.

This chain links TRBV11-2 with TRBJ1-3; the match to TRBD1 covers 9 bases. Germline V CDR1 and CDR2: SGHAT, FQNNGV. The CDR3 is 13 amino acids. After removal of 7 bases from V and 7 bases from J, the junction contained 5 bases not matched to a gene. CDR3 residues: CASINTGGNTIYF. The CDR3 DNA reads TGTGCCAGCATCAACACAGGGGGCAACACCATATATTTT. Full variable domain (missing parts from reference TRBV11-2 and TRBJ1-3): EAGVAQSPRYKIIEKRQSVAFWCNPISGHATLYWYQQILGQGPKLLIQFQNNGVVDDSQLPKDRFSAERLKGVDSTLKIQPAKLEDSAVYLCASINTGGNTIYFGEGSWLTVV.

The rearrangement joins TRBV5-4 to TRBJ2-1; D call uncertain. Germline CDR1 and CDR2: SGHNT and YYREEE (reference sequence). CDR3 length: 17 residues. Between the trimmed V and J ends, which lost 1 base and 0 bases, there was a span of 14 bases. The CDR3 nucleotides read TGTGCCAGCAGCTTGCCGACATTAATGTCCTCCTACAATGAGCAGTTCTTC. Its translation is CASSLPTLMSSYNEQFF.

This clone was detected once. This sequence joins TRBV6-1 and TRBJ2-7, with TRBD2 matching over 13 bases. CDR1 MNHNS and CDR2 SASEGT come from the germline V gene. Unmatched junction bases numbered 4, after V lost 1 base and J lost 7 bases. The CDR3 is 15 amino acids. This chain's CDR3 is CASSEGLAGGNEQYF. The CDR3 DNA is TGTGCCAGCAGTGAAGGACTAGCGGGAGGAAATGAGCAGTACTTC.

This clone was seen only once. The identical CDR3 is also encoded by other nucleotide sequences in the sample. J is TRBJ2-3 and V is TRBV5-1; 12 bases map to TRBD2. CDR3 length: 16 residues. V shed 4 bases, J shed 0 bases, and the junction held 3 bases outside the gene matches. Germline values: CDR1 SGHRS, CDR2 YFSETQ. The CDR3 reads CASSTGLAGSTDTQYF. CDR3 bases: TGCGCCAGCAGCACCGGACTAGCGGGGAGCACAGATACGCAGTATTTT.

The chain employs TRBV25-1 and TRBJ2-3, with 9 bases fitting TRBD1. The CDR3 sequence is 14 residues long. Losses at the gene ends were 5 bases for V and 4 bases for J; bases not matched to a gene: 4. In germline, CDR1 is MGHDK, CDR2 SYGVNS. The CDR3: CASSTTGGADTQYF. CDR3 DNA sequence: TGTGCCAGCAGTACGACAGGGGGGGCAGATACGCAGTATTTT.

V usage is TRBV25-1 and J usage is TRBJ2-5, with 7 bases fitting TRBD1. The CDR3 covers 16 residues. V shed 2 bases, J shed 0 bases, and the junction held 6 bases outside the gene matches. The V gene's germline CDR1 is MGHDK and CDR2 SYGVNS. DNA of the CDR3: TGTGCCAGCAGTGAAGCCGGGACAGTGTACCAAGAGACCCAGTACTTC. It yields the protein CASSEAGTVYQETQYF.

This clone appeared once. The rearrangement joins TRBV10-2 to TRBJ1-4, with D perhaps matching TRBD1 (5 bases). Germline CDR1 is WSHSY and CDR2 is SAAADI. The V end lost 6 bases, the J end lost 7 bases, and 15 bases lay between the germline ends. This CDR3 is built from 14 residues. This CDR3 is CASRPTGLSEKLFF. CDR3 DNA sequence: TGCGCCAGCAGGCCAACGGGACTTAGTGAAAAACTGTTTTTT.

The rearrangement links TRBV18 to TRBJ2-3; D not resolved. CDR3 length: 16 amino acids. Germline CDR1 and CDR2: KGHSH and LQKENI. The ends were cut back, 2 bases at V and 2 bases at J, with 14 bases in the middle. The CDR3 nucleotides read TGTGCCAGCTCACCATTACGTGGGCCAAACACAGATACGCAGTATTTT. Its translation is CASSPLRGPNTDTQYF. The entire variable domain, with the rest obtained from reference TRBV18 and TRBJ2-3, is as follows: NAGVMQNPRHLVRRRGQEARLRCSPMKGHSHVYWYRQLPEEGLKFMVYLQKENIIDESGMPKERFSAEFPKEGPSILRIQQVVRGDSAAYFCASSPLRGPNTDTQYFGPGTRLTVL.

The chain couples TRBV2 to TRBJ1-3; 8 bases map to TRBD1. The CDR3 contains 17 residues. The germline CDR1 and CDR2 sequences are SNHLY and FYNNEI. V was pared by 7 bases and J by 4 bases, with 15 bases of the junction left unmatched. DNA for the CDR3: TGTGCCAGCAATGGACAGGGAAGTATTGGAAAGGGAAACACCATATATTTT. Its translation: CASNGQGSIGKGNTIYF.

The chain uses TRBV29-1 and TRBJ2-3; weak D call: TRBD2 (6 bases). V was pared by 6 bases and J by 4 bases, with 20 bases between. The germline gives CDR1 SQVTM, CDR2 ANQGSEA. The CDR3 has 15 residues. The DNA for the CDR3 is TGCAGCGTCGGGGGACTGGGAAGAAACGCAGATACGCAGTATTTT. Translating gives CSVGGLGRNADTQYF.

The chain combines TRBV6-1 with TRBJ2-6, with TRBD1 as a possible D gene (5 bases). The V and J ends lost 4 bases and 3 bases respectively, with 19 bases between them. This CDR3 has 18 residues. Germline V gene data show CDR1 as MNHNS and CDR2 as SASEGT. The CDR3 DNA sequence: TGTGCCAGCAGTGGCGAGCAGGGATCGGCGTTTGGGGCCAACGTCCTGACTTTC. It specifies CASSGEQGSAFGANVLTF.

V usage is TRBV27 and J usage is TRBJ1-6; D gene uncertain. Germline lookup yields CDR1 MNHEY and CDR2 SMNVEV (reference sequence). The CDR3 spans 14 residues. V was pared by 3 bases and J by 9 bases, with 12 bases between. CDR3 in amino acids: CASSLGPWGSPLHF. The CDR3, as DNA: TGTGCCAGCAGTTTGGGCCCTTGGGGTTCACCCCTCCACTTT.

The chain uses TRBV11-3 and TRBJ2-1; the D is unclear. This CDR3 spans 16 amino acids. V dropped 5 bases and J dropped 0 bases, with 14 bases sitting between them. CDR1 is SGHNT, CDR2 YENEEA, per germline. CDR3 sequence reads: CASSAGGEPSYNEQFF. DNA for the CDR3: TGTGCCAGCAGCGCAGGTGGCGAACCCTCCTACAATGAGCAGTTCTTC.

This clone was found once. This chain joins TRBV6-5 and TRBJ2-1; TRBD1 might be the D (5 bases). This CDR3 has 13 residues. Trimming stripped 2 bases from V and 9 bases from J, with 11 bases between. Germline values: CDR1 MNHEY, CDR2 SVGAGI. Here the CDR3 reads CASSYPGLLEQFF. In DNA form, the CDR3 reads TGTGCCAGCAGTTACCCAGGGTTGCTTGAGCAGTTCTTC.

The CDR3 DNA sequence: TGCGCCAGCAGCCAAGATTGGTCCGGGGAGCTGTTTTTT. Protein: CASSQDWSGELFF. The J gene is TRBJ2-2, the V gene TRBV4-3; D unresolved. This CDR3 region has 13 residues. V was cut by 0 bases and J by 6 bases, with 5 bases left in between. CDR1 and CDR2 (germline): LGHNA, YSLEER.

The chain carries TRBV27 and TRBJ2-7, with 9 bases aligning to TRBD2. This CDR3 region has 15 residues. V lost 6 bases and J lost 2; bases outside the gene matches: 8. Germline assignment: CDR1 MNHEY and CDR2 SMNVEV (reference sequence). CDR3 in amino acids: CASRYETSGPYEQYF. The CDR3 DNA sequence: TGTGCCAGCAGATACGAGACTAGCGGCCCCTACGAGCAGTACTTC.

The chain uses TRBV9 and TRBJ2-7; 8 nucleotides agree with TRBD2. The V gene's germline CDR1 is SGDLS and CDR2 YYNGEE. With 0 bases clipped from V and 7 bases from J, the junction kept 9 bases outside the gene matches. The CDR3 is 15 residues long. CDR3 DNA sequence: TGTGCCAGCAGCGTAGATGCGGGAGGACCGGGTGAGCAGTACTTC. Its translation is CASSVDAGGPGEQYF.

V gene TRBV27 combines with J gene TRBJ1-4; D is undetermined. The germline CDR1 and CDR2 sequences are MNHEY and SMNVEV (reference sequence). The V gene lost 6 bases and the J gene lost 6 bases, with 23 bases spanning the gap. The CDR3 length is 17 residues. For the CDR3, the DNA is TGTGCCAGCAGAAGTTTGGGGTCGGCTCAGGATTATGAAAAACTGTTTTTT. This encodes CASRSLGSAQDYEKLFF.

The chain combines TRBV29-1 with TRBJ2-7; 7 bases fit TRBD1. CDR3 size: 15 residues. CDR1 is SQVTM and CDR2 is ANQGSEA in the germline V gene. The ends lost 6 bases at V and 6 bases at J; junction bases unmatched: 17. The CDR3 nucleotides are TGCAGCGTGAAACCTACAGGGGCCTACGCACTCGAGCAGTACTTC. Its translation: CSVKPTGAYALEQYF.

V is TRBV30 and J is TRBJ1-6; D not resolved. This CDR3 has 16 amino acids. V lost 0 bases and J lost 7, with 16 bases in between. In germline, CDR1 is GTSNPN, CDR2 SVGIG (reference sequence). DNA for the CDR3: TGTGCCTGGAGTGTAGGACTCCTCGATCGGAATTCACCCCTCCACTTT. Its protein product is CAWSVGLLDRNSPLHF. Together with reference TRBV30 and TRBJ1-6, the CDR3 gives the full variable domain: SQTIHQWPATLVQPVGSPLSLECTVEGTSNPNLYWYRQAAGRGLQLLFYSVGIGQISSEVPQNLSASRPQDRQFILSSKKLLLSDSGFYLCAWSVGLLDRNSPLHFGNGTRLTVT.

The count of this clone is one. This chain's CDR3 is CASSSGTGNDYGYTF. The CDR3 coding sequence is TGTGCCAGCAGTTCAGGGACAGGGAACGACTATGGCTACACCTTC. The rearrangement links TRBV9 to TRBJ1-2; 9 bases are a match to TRBD1. Germline CDR1 reads SGDLS; CDR2 reads YYNGEE. J was trimmed by 3 bases and V by 5 bases; bases with no gene match: 8. The CDR3 contains 15 residues. The full variable domain, in which reference TRBV9 and TRBJ1-2 provide the parts outside the CDR3, is DSGVTQTPKHLITATGQRVTLRCSPRSGDLSVYWYQQSLDQGLQFLIQYYNGEERAKGNILERFSAQQFPDLHSELNLSSLELGDSALYFCASSSGTGNDYGYTFGSGTRLTVV.

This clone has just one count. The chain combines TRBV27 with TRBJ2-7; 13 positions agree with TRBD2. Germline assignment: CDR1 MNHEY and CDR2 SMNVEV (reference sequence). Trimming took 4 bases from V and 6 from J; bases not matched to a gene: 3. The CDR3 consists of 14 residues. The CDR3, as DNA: TGTGCCAGCAGTTCGGGGACTAGCGGGACCGAGCAGTACTTC. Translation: CASSSGTSGTEQYF.

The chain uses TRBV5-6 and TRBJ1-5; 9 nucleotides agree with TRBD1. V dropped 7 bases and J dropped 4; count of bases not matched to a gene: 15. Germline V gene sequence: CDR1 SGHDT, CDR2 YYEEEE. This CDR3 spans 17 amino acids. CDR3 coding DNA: TGTGCCAGCGCCAACTCTCACGACAGGGGGACTAATCAGCCCCAGCATTTT. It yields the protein CASANSHDRGTNQPQHF.

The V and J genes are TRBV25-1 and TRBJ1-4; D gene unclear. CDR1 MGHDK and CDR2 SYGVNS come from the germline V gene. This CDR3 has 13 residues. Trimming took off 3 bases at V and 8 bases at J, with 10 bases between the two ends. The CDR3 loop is CASSETTVEKLFF. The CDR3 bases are TGTGCCAGCAGTGAGACAACAGTGGAAAAACTGTTTTTT.

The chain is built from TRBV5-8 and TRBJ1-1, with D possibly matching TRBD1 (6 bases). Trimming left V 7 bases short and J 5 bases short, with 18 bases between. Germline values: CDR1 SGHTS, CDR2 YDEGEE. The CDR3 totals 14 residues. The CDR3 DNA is TGTGCCAGCTGGGGGCAGGGCAGAGGAACTGAAGCTTTCTTT. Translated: CASWGQGRGTEAFF.